This record concerns one T cell receptor beta chain sequence. TCRdb re-called the RT-PCR reads with MiXCR, one entry per CDR3 protein. The table has about 680,000 distinct CDR3 sequences, around 14% seen once. The ends were cut back, 1 base at V and 8 bases at J, with 3 bases in the middle. The CDR3 covers 11 residues. The V gene's germline CDR1 is MNHEY and CDR2 SMNVEV (reference sequence). The sequenced material came from memory CD4+ T cells from blood. This TCR was recovered from a female donor in good health, serving as a healthy control. The chain couples TRBV27 to TRBJ2-1; D gene unclear. CDR3 in amino acids: CASSLWDEQFF. CDR3 nucleotide sequence: TGTGCCAGCAGTTTATGGGATGAGCAGTTCTTC.